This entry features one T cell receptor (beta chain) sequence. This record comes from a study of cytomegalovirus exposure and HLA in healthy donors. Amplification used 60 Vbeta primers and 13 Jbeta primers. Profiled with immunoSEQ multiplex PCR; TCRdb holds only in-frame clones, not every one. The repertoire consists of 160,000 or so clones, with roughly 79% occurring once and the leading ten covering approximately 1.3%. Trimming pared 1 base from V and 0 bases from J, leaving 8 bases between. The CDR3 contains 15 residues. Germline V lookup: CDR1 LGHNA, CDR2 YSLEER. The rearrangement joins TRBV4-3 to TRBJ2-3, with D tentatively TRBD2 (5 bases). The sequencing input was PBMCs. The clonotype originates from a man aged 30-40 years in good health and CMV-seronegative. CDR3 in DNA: TGCGCCAGCAGCCAAGTGGGCGGGAGCACAGATACGCAGTATTTT. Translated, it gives CASSQVGGSTDTQYF.